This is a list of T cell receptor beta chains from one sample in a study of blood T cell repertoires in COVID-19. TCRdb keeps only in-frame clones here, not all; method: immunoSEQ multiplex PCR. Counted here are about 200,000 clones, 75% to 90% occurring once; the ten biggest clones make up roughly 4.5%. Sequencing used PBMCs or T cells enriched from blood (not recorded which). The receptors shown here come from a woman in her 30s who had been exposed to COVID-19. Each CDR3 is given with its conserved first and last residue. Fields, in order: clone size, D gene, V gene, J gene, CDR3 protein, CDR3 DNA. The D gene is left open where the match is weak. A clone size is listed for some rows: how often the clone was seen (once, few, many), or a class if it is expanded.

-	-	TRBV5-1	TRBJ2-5	CASRRDFQETQYF	TGCGCCAGCAGAAGGGACTTTCAAGAGACCCAGTACTTC
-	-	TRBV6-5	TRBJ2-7	CASKDRLSSYEQYF	TGTGCCAGCAAAGACAGGTTGAGCTCCTACGAGCAGTACTTC
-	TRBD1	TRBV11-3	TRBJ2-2	CASSLWTGNTGELFF	TGTGCCAGCAGCCTATGGACAGGCAACACCGGGGAGCTGTTTTTT
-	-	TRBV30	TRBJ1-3	CAWSTSGGGSGNTIYF	TGTGCCTGGAGCACCTCTGGGGGGGGCTCTGGAAACACCATATATTTT
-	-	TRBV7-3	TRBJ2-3	CASSHHSEGLRTDTQYF	TGTGCCAGCAGCCACCACTCGGAGGGGCTACGCACAGATACGCAGTATTTT
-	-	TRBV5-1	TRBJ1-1	CASSLDGGVNTEAFF	TGCGCCAGCAGCCTGGACGGGGGGGTCAACACTGAAGCTTTCTTT
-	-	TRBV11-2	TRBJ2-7	CASSPPIGTRFFYEQYF	TGTGCCAGCAGCCCCCCAATTGGGACAAGGTTCTTCTACGAGCAGTACTTC
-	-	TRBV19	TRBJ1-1	CASITVAEAFF	TGTGCCAGTATAACTGTAGCTGAAGCTTTCTTT
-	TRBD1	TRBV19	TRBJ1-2	CASRDTTGGADYGYTF	TGTGCCAGCCGAGACACGACAGGGGGCGCAGACTATGGCTACACCTTC
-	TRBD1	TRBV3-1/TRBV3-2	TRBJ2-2	CASSRRQGTTGELFF	TGTGCCAGCAGCCGTCGACAGGGAACTACCGGGGAGCTGTTTTTT
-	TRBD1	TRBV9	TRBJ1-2	CASSASGGTAGYTF	TGTGCCAGCAGCGCCAGTGGGGGGACAGCTGGCTACACCTTC
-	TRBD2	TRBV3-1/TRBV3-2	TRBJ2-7	CASSLKRGGSYEQYF	TGTGCCAGCAGCCTAAAGCGGGGGGGCTCCTACGAGCAGTACTTC
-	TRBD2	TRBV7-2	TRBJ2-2	CASSTSGGAGELFF	TGTGCCAGCAGCACCAGCGGGGGGGCCGGGGAGCTGTTTTTT
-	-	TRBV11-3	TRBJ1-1	CASSNPLGAAEAFF	TGTGCCAGCAGCAACCCTCTGGGGGCCGCTGAAGCTTTCTTT
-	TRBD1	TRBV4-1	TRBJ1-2	CASSWDRGKDYGYTF	TGCGCCAGCAGCTGGGACAGGGGGAAGGACTATGGCTACACCTTC
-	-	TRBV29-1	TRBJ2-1	CSVLVRGSYNEQFF	TGCAGCGTTCTTGTCCGGGGATCCTACAATGAGCAGTTCTTC
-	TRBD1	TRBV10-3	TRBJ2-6	CAISSTGTGANVLTF	TGTGCCATCAGTTCGACAGGGACCGGGGCCAACGTCCTGACTTTC
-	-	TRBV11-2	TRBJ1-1	CASSLRGAPGVVIEAFF	TGTGCCAGCAGCTTACGGGGGGCTCCAGGGGTGGTAATTGAAGCTTTCTTT
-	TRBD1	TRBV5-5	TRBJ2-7	CASSLSDRVRHEQYF	TGTGCCAGCAGCTTGAGTGACAGGGTAAGGCACGAGCAGTACTTC
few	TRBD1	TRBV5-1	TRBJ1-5	CASSVDGQGNQPQHF	TGCGCCAGCAGCGTGGACGGACAGGGCAATCAGCCCCAGCATTTT
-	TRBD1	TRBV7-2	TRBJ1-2	CASSLGFGTGGYGYTF	TGTGCCAGCAGCTTGGGATTCGGGACAGGGGGTTATGGCTACACCTTC
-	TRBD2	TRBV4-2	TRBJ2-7	CASSLLTSGGPSSYEQYF	TGTGCCAGCAGCCTCCTAACTAGCGGGGGTCCGAGCTCCTACGAGCAGTACTTC
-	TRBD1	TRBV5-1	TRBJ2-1	CASSFPTGNNEQFF	TGCGCCAGCAGCTTCCCGACAGGGAACAATGAGCAGTTCTTC
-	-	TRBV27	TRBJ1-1	CASSLSTGGMTEAFF	TGTGCCAGCAGTTTATCGACGGGGGGGATGACTGAAGCTTTCTTT
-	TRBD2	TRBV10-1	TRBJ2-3	CASSHGPGLAKDTQYF	TGCGCCAGCAGCCATGGGCCGGGACTAGCAAAGGATACGCAGTATTTT
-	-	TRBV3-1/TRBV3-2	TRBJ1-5	CASSQDIGSNQPQHF	TGTGCCAGCAGCCAAGACATCGGTAGCAATCAGCCCCAGCATTTT
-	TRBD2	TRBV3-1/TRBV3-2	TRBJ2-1	CASSPGSGAYNEQFF	TGTGCCAGCAGCCCAGGCAGCGGGGCTTACAATGAGCAGTTCTTC
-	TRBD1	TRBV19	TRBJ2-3	CASSTFRDRSTDTQYF	TGTGCCAGTAGTACTTTCCGGGACAGATCCACAGATACGCAGTATTTT
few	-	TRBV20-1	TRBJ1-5	CSASSQGSNQPQHF	TGCAGTGCTAGTTCCCAGGGAAGCAATCAGCCCCAGCATTTT
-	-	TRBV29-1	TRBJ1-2	CSVDHTGYYGYTF	TGCAGCGTTGACCATACAGGGTACTATGGCTACACCTTC
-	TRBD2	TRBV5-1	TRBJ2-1	CASTSSGGSSYNEQFF	TGCGCCAGCACTTCTAGCGGGGGGAGCTCCTACAATGAGCAGTTCTTC
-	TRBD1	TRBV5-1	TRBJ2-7	CASSPRDPQGTSYEQYF	TGCGCCAGCAGCCCACGCGACCCACAGGGGACCTCCTACGAGCAGTACTTC
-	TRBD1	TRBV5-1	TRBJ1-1	CASTKGQFTEAFF	TGCGCCAGCACTAAGGGACAGTTCACTGAAGCTTTCTTT
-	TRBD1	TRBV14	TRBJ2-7	CASSTVWGTGDPYEQYF	TGTGCCAGCAGCACCGTTTGGGGGACAGGGGACCCCTACGAGCAGTACTTC
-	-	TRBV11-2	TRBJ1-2	CASSPNRDYGYTF	TGTGCCAGCAGCCCAAACAGGGACTATGGCTACACCTTC
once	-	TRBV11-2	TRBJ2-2	CASSDTGNFGELFF	TGTGCCAGCAGCGACACAGGGAATTTCGGGGAGCTGTTTTTT
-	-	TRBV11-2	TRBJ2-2	CASSRGGGNTGELFF	TGTGCCAGCAGCCGGGGAGGGGGGAACACCGGGGAGCTGTTTTTT
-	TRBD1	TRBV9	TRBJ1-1	CASTGITGVTEAFF	TGTGCCAGCACCGGGATTACAGGGGTAACTGAAGCTTTCTTT
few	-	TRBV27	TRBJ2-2	CATTLGGELFF	TGTGCCACCACACTAGGGGGGGAGCTGTTTTTT
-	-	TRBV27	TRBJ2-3	CASSLMLADTQYF	TGTGCCAGCAGTTTAATGTTGGCCGATACGCAGTATTTT
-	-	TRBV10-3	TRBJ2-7	CAISESGGIDEQYF	TGTGCCATCAGTGAGTCTGGGGGGATTGACGAGCAGTACTTC
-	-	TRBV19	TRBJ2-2	CASSMAGNTGELFF	TGTGCCAGTAGTATGGCGGGGAACACCGGGGAGCTGTTTTTT
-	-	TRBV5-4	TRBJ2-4	CASSLPSGGNIQYF	TGTGCCAGCAGCCTCCCGAGCGGCGGGAACATTCAGTACTTC